One and the same sample provided the 27 T cell receptor beta chains below, sequenced in a study of vaccination and CD4 T cells after COVID-19. Oncomine TCR Beta short-read sequencing was applied to DNA from cultured CD4+ T cells. TCRdb re-analysed the PCR reads in MiXCR, keeping a single row per CDR3 protein. The sample carries thousands of distinct CDR3 sequences, 55% to 70% recorded once. These receptors' targets are unknown. Indicated treatment: approximately nine-day PBMC culture with coronavirus spike peptide pools or control peptides (ViraFEST assay). Sequenced input: CD4+ T cells from blood, cultured in vitro. Receptors originate from a human donor who had recovered from COVID-19.

The sample holds one count of this clonotype. This sequence joins TRBV7-2 and TRBJ2-1; 9 bases line up with TRBD1. Trimming cost V 9 bases and J 3 bases; bases outside gene matches: 9. The CDR3 length is 15 residues. The V gene's germline CDR1 is SGHTA and CDR2 FQGNSA. The CDR3 DNA follows: TGTGCCAGGAGACAGGACAGGGGTGGCTACAATGAGCAGTTCTTC. Protein product: CARRQDRGGYNEQFF. Full variable domain (rest looked up from reference TRBV7-2 and TRBJ2-1): GAGVSQSPSNKVTEKGKDVELRCDPISGHTALYWYRQSLGQGLEFLIYFQGNSAPDKSGLPSDRFSAERTGGSVSTLTIQRTQQEDSAVYLCARRQDRGGYNEQFFGPGTRLTVL.

The chain uses TRBV20-1 and TRBJ2-7; TRBD1 might be the D (6 bases). CDR3 length: 14 amino acids. Germline values: CDR1 DFQATT, CDR2 SNEGSKA (reference sequence). V was clipped by 4 bases and J by 5 bases, with 18 bases between them. This chain's CDR3 is CSATDRGRGHEQYF. CDR3 bases: TGCAGTGCTACTGATCGGGGCAGGGGACACGAGCAGTACTTC.

This clonotype was counted between two and nine times. The chain joins TRBV7-2 to TRBJ1-1; 11 positions agree with TRBD1. The germline V gene has CDR1 SGHTA and CDR2 FQGNSA. V dropped 8 bases and J dropped 4; count of bases not matched to a gene: 9. CDR3 size: 15 residues. CDR3 in DNA: TGTGCCAGCGGCCACACCGGGACAGGGGGCACTGAAGCTTTCTTT. Translating it yields CASGHTGTGGTEAFF.

The chain links TRBV29-1 to TRBJ2-2; 8 bases line up with TRBD1. The CDR3 runs 13 residues. The V gene's germline CDR1 is SQVTM and CDR2 ANQGSEA. Trimming removed 5 bases from V and 4 bases from J; junction bases left unmatched: 3. For the CDR3, the DNA is TGCAGCGTTTCAGGGGGCGGCACCGGGGAGCTGTTTTTT. It codes for CSVSGGGTGELFF.

The chain carries TRBV20-1 and TRBJ1-1; TRBD1 is a possible D gene (6 bases). The germline gives CDR1 DFQATT, CDR2 SNEGSKA (reference sequence). Trimming stripped 5 bases from V and 4 bases from J, with 23 bases between. The CDR3 runs to 16 residues. CDR3 bases: TGCAGTGCTCCAACCCCCAGGGGCTTGGGTGTCACTGAAGCTTTCTTT. Residues: CSAPTPRGLGVTEAFF.

The chain uses TRBV7-3 and TRBJ1-1; 7 nucleotides match TRBD1. V gave up 1 base and J gave up 7 bases; unmatched junction bases: 3. The CDR3 sequence is 13 residues long. Germline V gene lookup returns CDR1 SGHTA and CDR2 FQGTGA. The CDR3 is CASSLSRDSEAFF. CDR3 in DNA: TGTGCCAGCAGCTTAAGCCGGGACAGTGAAGCTTTCTTT.

V is TRBV6-2 or TRBV6-3 and J is TRBJ2-3, with TRBD2 as a possible D gene (6 bases). Germline V lookup: CDR1 MNHEY, CDR2 SVGEGT. V lost 0 bases and J lost 5, with 15 bases in between. The CDR3 extends over 16 amino acids. The CDR3 nucleotides are TGTGCCAGCAGTTACTCGATTGGAGTGGGGGGAGATACGCAGTATTTT. Its protein is CASSYSIGVGGDTQYF.

A few counts support this clonotype. The rearrangement uses TRBV5-1 and TRBJ1-2; the D is unclear. The CDR3 is 15 amino acids. V was shortened by 0 bases and J by 5 bases, with 14 bases between the two germline ends. The germline V gene encodes CDR1 SGHRS and CDR2 YFSETQ. As DNA, the CDR3 is TGCGCCAGCAGCTTGGCCAGAGGAGGGAATTATGGCTACACCTTC. Its protein is CASSLARGGNYGYTF.

This clonotype was observed a few times. The CDR3 sequence: CASSDNYGYTF. The CDR3, as DNA: TGTGCCAGCAGTGATAACTATGGCTACACCTTC. The chain recombines TRBV25-1 with TRBJ1-2; D gene uncertain. Germline loops: CDR1 MGHDK, CDR2 SYGVNS. This CDR3 is 11 amino acids long. V was pared by 3 bases and J by 1 base, with 0 bases between.

The chain joins TRBV6-1 to TRBJ2-7, with a possible D match to TRBD2 (5 bases). Per germline, CDR1 MNHNS and CDR2 SASEGT. V lost 9 bases and J 3 bases, leaving 15 bases between the germline ends. The CDR3 loop spans 13 amino acids. CDR3 in amino acids: CASARAAFYEQYF. The CDR3 region has the DNA TGTGCCAGTGCGCGGGCGGCTTTCTACGAGCAGTACTTC.

The V and J genes are TRBV19 and TRBJ1-1; D unresolved. Trimming pared 2 bases from V and 11 bases from J, leaving 12 bases between. Germline CDR1 and CDR2: LNHDA and SQIVND (reference sequence). CDR3 length equals 12 residues. CDR3 protein: CASSIYQSAAFF. CDR3 coding DNA: TGTGCCAGTAGTATATATCAGTCCGCTGCTTTCTTT.

In its sample, this clonotype was seen a few times. The chain couples TRBV6-1 to TRBJ1-2; D is possibly TRBD1 (5 bases). CDR3 size: 13 residues. The germline CDR1 and CDR2 sequences are MNHNS and SASEGT. Trimming cost V 10 bases and J 4 bases, with 16 bases left between them. The DNA of the CDR3 is TGTGCCATAGCCGGGGGACCGGCCTATGGCTACACCTTC. Translation: CAIAGGPAYGYTF.

The chain has TRBV2 and TRBJ1-1; perhaps TRBD1 as D (5 bases). Per germline, CDR1 SNHLY and CDR2 FYNNEI. The CDR3 runs 15 residues. The germline V and J ends were trimmed by 4 bases and 5 bases, with 17 bases remaining between them. CDR3 sequence reads: CASSVKTRVSTEAFF. The CDR3 DNA reads TGTGCCAGCAGTGTCAAAACCAGGGTTTCTACTGAAGCTTTCTTT.

The chain has TRBV7-2 and TRBJ1-1; no clear D. The CDR3 extends over 12 amino acids. CDR1 and CDR2 (germline): SGHTA, FQGNSA. Trimming took off 4 bases at V and 8 bases at J, with 11 bases between the two ends. The CDR3 loop reads CASSSSRAEAFF. Written as DNA, the CDR3 is TGTGCCAGCAGCTCTTCACGGGCAGAAGCTTTCTTT.

The CDR3, as DNA: TGTGCCAGCAGTGGACAGGGGGGCACTGAAGCTTTCTTT. Translating it yields CASSGQGGTEAFF. The J gene is TRBJ1-1, the V gene TRBV2; the match to TRBD1 covers 9 bases. CDR3 length equals 13 residues. CDR1 and CDR2 from the germline V gene are SNHLY and FYNNEI. The V and J ends lost 4 bases and 4 bases, in that order; junction bases with no gene match: 1.

The chain links TRBV30 to TRBJ2-7, with 7 bases aligning to TRBD1. Germline CDR1 reads GTSNPN; CDR2 reads SVGIG (reference sequence). CDR3 length: 13 residues. The trim removed 8 bases at V and 1 base at J, leaving 8 bases unmatched. CDR3 residues: CAAGLRGSYEQYF. CDR3 DNA sequence: TGTGCCGCGGGCCTCAGGGGGTCCTACGAGCAGTACTTC.

This clonotype appeared a few times. The chain recombines TRBV27 with TRBJ1-6; 7 nucleotides line up with TRBD1. The junction had 6 bases not matched to a gene; V was cut back by 6 bases and J by 7 bases. CDR1 and CDR2 (germline): MNHEY, SMNVEV (reference sequence). The CDR3 consists of 14 residues. In DNA form, the CDR3 reads TGTGCCAGCAGCCCGGGACAGAACAATTCACCCCTCCACTTT. It specifies CASSPGQNNSPLHF.

This clonotype came up a few times. J is TRBJ1-5 and V is TRBV6-2 or TRBV6-3; D gene uncertain. Germline V gives CDR1 MNHEY, CDR2 SVGEGT. V was clipped by 6 bases and J by 6 bases, with 15 bases between them. This CDR3 comprises 14 residues. This chain's CDR3 is CASSSAGGGQPQHF. The CDR3 nucleotides are TGTGCCAGCAGCTCGGCGGGAGGTGGTCAGCCCCAGCATTTT.

This clonotype was recorded only once. The V call is TRBV20-1, the J call TRBJ2-1; perhaps TRBD2 as D (5 bases). V was pared by 4 bases and J by 4 bases, with 17 bases between. Germline V lookup: CDR1 DFQATT, CDR2 SNEGSKA (reference sequence). This CDR3 is 15 amino acids long. The CDR3 DNA reads TGCAGTGCTACTCGACGGAGGAGACTTTACAATGAGCAGTTCTTC. Translating it yields CSATRRRRLYNEQFF.

This chain joins TRBV19 and TRBJ1-2; perhaps TRBD1 as D (6 bases). The germline CDR1 and CDR2 sequences are LNHDA and SQIVND (reference sequence). The CDR3 loop spans 14 amino acids. Trimming took 3 bases from V and 1 from J, leaving 9 bases between them. Here the CDR3 reads CASSIGRGNYGYTF. In DNA form, the CDR3 reads TGTGCCAGTAGTATCGGCAGGGGTAACTATGGCTACACCTTC.

The J gene is TRBJ2-2, the V gene TRBV15; weak D call: TRBD2 (6 bases). From germline, CDR1 is LNHNV and CDR2 YYDKDF (reference sequence). CDR3 size: 17 residues. Between the trimmed V and J ends, which lost 1 base and 4 bases, there was a span of 16 bases. The CDR3 loop is CATSRVVLRDFTGELFF. As DNA, the CDR3 is TGTGCCACCAGCAGAGTTGTACTTCGGGACTTCACCGGGGAGCTGTTTTTT.

The chain couples TRBV20-1 to TRBJ1-6; D ambiguous. The CDR3 has 14 residues. Germline CDR1 reads DFQATT; CDR2 reads SNEGSKA (reference sequence). V lost 1 base and J 5 bases, leaving 9 bases between the germline ends. CDR3 amino acids: CSARVGSDNSPLHF. CDR3 coding DNA: TGCAGTGCTAGAGTAGGGTCGGATAATTCACCCCTCCACTTT.

The chain links TRBV7-2 to TRBJ2-1; no reliable D call. The ends were cut back, 4 bases at V and 0 bases at J, with 4 bases in the middle. Germline V lookup: CDR1 SGHTA, CDR2 FQGNSA. CDR3 size: 13 residues. CDR3 coding DNA: TGTGCCAGCAGCTCCAACTCCTACAATGAGCAGTTCTTC. This translates into CASSSNSYNEQFF.

The gene calls are TRBV10-3 and TRBJ1-5; no definite D call. The CDR3 extends over 12 amino acids. Trimming pared 2 bases from V and 4 bases from J, leaving 3 bases between. The V gene's germline CDR1 is ENHRY and CDR2 SYGVKD. CDR3 DNA: TGTGCCATCAGTGAGCCTAATCAGCCCCAGCATTTT. This sequence encodes CAISEPNQPQHF.

The J gene is TRBJ2-5, the V gene TRBV9; D perhaps matches TRBD2 (7 bases). This CDR3 has 14 amino acids. In germline, CDR1 is SGDLS, CDR2 YYNGEE. Trimming removed 3 bases from V and 1 base from J, with 10 bases in between. The CDR3 coding sequence is TGTGCCAGCAGCGGAGGGGGGGCCCAAGAGACCCAGTACTTC. This gives the protein CASSGGGAQETQYF.

The rearrangement links TRBV2 to TRBJ2-1, with a tentative D call TRBD2 (6 bases). The CDR3 extends over 14 amino acids. V was clipped by 1 base and J by 5 bases, with 9 bases between them. Per the germline V gene, CDR1 is SNHLY and CDR2 is FYNNEI. CDR3 amino acids: CASSEGGVNNEQFF. The CDR3 bases are TGTGCCAGCAGTGAAGGGGGGGTGAACAATGAGCAGTTCTTC. Variable domain in full (rest from reference TRBV2 and TRBJ2-1): EPEVTQTPSHQVTQMGQEVILRCVPISNHLYFYWYRQILGQKVEFLVSFYNNEISEKSEIFDDQFSVERPDGSNFTLKIRSTKLEDSAMYFCASSEGGVNNEQFFGPGTRLTVL.

This chain uses TRBV12-3 or TRBV12-4 with TRBJ1-1, with 8 bases lining up with TRBD1. This CDR3 contains 15 residues. The ends lost 6 bases at V and 1 base at J; junction bases unmatched: 7. The CDR3 loop is CASSPHGTGNTEAFF. CDR3 DNA: TGTGCCAGCAGCCCCCACGGGACAGGGAACACTGAAGCTTTCTTT.